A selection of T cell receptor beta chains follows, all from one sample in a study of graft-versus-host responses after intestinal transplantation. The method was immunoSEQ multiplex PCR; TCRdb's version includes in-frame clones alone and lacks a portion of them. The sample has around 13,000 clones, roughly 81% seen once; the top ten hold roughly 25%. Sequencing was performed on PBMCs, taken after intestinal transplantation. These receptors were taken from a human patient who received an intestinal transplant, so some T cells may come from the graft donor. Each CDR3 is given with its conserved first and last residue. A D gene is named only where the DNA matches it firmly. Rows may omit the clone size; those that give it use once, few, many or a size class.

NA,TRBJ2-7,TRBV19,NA,CASSGLGGKVDEQYF,TGTGCCAGTTCAGGACTAGGGGGCAAAGTTGACGAGCAGTACTTC
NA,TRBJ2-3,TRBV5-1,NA,CASSLEAPTQYF,TGCGCCAGCAGCTTGGAGGCCCCCACGCAGTATTTT
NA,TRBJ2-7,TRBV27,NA,CASSPRSIRNEQYF,TGTGCCAGCAGTCCCCGGTCAATACGAAACGAGCAGTACTTC
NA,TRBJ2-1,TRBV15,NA,CATSRNRGYEQFF,TGTGCCACCAGCAGGAACCGGGGGTATGAGCAGTTCTTC
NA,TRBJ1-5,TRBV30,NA,CAWRGGTPNQPQHF,TGTGCCTGGAGAGGCGGGACACCCAATCAGCCCCAGCATTTT
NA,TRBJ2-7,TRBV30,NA,CAWGRGPYYEQYF,TGTGCCTGGGGGAGGGGGCCATACTACGAGCAGTACTTC
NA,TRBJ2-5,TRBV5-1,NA,CASSSSGMETQYF,TGCGCCAGCAGCTCATCAGGGATGGAGACCCAGTACTTC
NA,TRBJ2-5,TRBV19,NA,CASSIAPYRAQETQYF,TGTGCCAGTAGTATAGCCCCCTACAGGGCCCAAGAGACCCAGTACTTC
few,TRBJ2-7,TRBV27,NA,CASSLSGGRATKLSYEQYF,TGTGCCAGCAGTTTATCCGGGGGTAGGGCGACAAAACTCTCCTACGAGCAGTACTTC
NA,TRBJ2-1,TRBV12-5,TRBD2,CASGSGTSGRASSYNEQFF,TGTGCTAGTGGTTCAGGGACTAGCGGGAGGGCCAGCTCCTACAATGAGCAGTTCTTC
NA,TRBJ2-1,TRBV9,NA,CASSVQFDEQFF,TGTGCCAGCAGCGTGCAATTTGATGAGCAGTTCTTC
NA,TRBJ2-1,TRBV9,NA,CASSVGANDEQFF,TGTGCCAGCAGCGTAGGCGCCAATGATGAGCAGTTCTTC
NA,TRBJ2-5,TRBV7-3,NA,CASSLNGGETQYF,TGTGCCAGCAGCTTAAATGGGGGGGAGACCCAGTACTTC
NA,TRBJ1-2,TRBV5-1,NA,CASSLAAVSPPLYGYTF,TGCGCCAGCAGCTTGGCCGCAGTCTCTCCCCCTCTCTATGGCTACACCTTC
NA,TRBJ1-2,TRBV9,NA,CASSLTLVGLAGYTF,TGTGCCAGCAGCCTTACCCTCGTCGGGTTAGCGGGCTACACCTTC
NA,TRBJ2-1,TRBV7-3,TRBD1,CASSVGTGRNNEQFF,TGTGCCAGCAGCGTCGGGACAGGGAGAAACAATGAGCAGTTCTTC
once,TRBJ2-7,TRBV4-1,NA,CASSQGGNSYEQYF,TGCGCCAGCAGCCAGGGCGGAAACTCCTACGAGCAGTACTTC
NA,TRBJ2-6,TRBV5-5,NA,CASNANVAQSRANVLTF,TGTGCCAGCAATGCGAATGTCGCACAAAGTCGGGCCAACGTCCTGACTTTC
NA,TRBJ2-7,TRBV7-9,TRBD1,CASRPTGETAYEQYF,TGTGCCAGCAGGCCGACAGGGGAGACGGCCTACGAGCAGTACTTC
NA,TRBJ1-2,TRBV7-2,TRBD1,CASSPLGQGRNYGYTF,TGTGCCAGCAGCCCACTCGGACAGGGGAGGAACTATGGCTACACCTTC
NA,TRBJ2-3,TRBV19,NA,CASGLFTDTQYF,TGTGCCAGTGGACTCTTCACAGATACGCAGTATTTT
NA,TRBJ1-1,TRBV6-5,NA,CASSYSHVDSTEAFF,TGTGCCAGCAGTTACTCCCATGTGGACAGCACTGAAGCTTTCTTT
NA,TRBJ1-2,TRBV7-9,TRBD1,CASSFIGGQGGIGYTF,TGTGCCAGCAGCTTTATAGGGGGGCAAGGGGGCATTGGCTACACCTTC
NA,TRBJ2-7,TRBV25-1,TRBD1,CASSDPGTGTYEQYF,TGTGCCAGCAGTGACCCCGGGACAGGGACCTACGAGCAGTACTTC
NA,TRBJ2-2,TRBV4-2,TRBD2,CASSQGTSDTGELFF,TGTGCCAGCAGCCAAGGGACTAGCGACACCGGGGAGCTGTTTTTT
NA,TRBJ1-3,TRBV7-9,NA,CASSQWLTSGAGNTIYF,TGTGCCAGCAGTCAGTGGCTTACATCCGGGGCTGGAAACACCATATATTTT
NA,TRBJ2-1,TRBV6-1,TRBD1,CASSERGTGGNEQFF,TGTGCCAGCAGTGAAAGGGGGACAGGGGGCAATGAGCAGTTCTTC
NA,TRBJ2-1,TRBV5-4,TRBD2,CASSLDPGGPPFYNEQFF,TGTGCCAGCAGCTTGGATCCGGGAGGCCCACCTTTCTACAATGAGCAGTTCTTC
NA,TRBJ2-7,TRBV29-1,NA,CSVETGYEQYF,TGCAGCGTTGAGACGGGCTACGAGCAGTACTTC
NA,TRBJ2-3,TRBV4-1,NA,CASSQEAGSSSTDTQYF,TGCGCCAGCAGCCAAGAAGCCGGAAGTTCCAGCACAGATACGCAGTATTTT
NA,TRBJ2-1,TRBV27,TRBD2,CASSPRTSGRAYNEQFF,TGTGCCAGCAGTCCACGGACTAGCGGGAGGGCCTACAATGAGCAGTTCTTC
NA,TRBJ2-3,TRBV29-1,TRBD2,CSVGIAGRQYF,TGCAGCGTTGGGATAGCGGGGAGGCAGTATTTT